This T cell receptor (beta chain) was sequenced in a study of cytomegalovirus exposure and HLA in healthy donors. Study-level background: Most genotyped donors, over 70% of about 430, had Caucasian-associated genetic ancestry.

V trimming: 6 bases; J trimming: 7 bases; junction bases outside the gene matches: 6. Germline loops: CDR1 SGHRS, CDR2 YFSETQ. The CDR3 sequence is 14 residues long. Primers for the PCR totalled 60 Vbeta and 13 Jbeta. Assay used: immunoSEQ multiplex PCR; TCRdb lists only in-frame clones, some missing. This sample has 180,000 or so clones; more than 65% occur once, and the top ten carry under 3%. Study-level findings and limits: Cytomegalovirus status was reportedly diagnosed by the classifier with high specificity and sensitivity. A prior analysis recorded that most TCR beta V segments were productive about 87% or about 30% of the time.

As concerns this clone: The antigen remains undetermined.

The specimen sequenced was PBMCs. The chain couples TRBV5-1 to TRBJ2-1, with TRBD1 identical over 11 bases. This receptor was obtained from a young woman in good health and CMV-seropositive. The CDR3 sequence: CASNGQGANNEQFF. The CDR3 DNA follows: TGCGCCAGCAACGGACAGGGGGCGAATAATGAGCAGTTCTTC.